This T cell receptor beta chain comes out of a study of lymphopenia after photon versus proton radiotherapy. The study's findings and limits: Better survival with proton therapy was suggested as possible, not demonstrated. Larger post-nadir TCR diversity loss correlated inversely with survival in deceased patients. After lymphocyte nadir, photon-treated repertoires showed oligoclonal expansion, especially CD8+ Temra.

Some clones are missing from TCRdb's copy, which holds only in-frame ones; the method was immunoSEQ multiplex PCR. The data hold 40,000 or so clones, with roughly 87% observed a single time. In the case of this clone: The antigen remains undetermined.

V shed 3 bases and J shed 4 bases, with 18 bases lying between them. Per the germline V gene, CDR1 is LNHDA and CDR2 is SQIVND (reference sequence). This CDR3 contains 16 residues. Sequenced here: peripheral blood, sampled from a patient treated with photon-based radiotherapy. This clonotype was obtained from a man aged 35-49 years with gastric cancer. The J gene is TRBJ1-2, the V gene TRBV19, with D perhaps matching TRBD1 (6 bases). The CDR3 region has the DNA TGTGCCAGTAGTATCGCCTCTACAGGGACTTCCTATGGCTACACCTTC. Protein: CASSIASTGTSYGYTF.